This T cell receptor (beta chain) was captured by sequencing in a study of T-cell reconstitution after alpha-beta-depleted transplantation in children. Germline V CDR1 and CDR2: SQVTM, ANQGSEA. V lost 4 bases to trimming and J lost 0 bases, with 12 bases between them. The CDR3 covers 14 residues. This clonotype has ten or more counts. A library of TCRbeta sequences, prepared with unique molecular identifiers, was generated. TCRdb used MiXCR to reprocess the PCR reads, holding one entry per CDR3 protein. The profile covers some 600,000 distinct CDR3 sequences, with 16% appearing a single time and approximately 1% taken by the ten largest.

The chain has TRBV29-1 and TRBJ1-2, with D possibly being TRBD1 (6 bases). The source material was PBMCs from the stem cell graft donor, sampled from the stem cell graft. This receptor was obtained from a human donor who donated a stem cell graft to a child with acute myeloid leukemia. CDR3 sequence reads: CSVGGGAPNYGYTF. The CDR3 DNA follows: TGCAGCGTTGGAGGGGGGGCTCCTAACTATGGCTACACCTTC.